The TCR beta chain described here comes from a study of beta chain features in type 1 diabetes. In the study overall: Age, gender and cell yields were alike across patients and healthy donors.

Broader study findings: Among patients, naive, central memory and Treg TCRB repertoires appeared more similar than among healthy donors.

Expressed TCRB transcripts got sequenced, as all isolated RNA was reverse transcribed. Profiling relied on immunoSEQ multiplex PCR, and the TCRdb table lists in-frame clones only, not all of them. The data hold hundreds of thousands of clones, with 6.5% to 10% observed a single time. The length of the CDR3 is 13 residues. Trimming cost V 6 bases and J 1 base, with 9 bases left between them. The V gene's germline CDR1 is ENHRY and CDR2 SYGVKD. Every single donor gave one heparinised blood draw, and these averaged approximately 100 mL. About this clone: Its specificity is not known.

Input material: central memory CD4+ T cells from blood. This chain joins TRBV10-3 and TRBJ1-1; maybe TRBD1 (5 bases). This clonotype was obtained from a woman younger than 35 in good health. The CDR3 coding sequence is TGTGCCATCAGGCTACAGGCGAACACTGAAGCTTTCTTT. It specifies CAIRLQANTEAFF.